The 10 T cell receptor beta chains below all came from one sample that was sequenced in a study of control samples from healthy donors and cancer patients. Repertoires were generated with immunoSEQ multiplex PCR, while TCRdb's copy carries only in-frame clones and drops some. The data contain some 150,000 clones, around 90% of them singletons. The sample consisted of blood. These receptors were obtained from a man aged 25 to 45 in good health.

The CDR3 nucleotides read TGTGCCAGCAGTTATTCAGCGGGGACGAGCTCCTACAATGAGCAGTTCTTC. Encoded protein: CASSYSAGTSSYNEQFF. J is TRBJ2-1 and V is TRBV28; 7 nucleotides match TRBD2. The CDR3 is 17 amino acids. Per the germline V gene, CDR1 is MDHEN and CDR2 is SYDVKM. The trim removed 4 bases at V and 0 bases at J, leaving 9 bases unmatched.

V and J are TRBV9 and TRBJ1-1; D is perhaps TRBD1 (5 bases). The germline CDR1 and CDR2 sequences are SGDLS and YYNGEE. V was pared by 3 bases and J by 11 bases, with 17 bases between. The CDR3 totals 13 residues. The CDR3 protein is CASSARTSGEAFF. DNA of the CDR3: TGTGCCAGCAGCGCCAGGACATCGGGGGAGGCTTTCTTT.

The rearrangement links TRBV28 to TRBJ2-3; 11 positions match TRBD2. J gave up 2 bases and V 3 bases, and 4 bases lay outside the gene matches. CDR1 is MDHEN, CDR2 SYDVKM, per germline. CDR3 length: 16 residues. The CDR3 coding sequence is TGTGCCAGCAGTTTCCGACTAGCGGGGTACACAGATACGCAGTATTTT. Translated, it gives CASSFRLAGYTDTQYF.

The chain carries TRBV6-5 and TRBJ1-1; 7 bases are a match to TRBD1. The CDR3 consists of 16 residues. Germline V gene lookup returns CDR1 MNHEY and CDR2 SVGAGI. The V segment lost 0 bases and the J segment 4 bases; nucleotides outside the gene matches: 8. CDR3 in amino acids: CASSYSITGVGTEAFF. The CDR3 DNA sequence: TGTGCCAGCAGTTACTCGATCACAGGGGTCGGCACTGAAGCTTTCTTT.

This sequence joins TRBV10-1 and TRBJ1-5; no clear D gene. The CDR3 is 13 amino acids. Between the trimmed V and J ends, which lost 10 bases and 6 bases, there was a span of 16 bases. Germline values: CDR1 WNHNN, CDR2 SYGVQD (reference sequence). CDR3 region: CAIFPKRGQPQHF. Written as DNA, the CDR3 is TGCGCCATCTTTCCAAAACGGGGTCAGCCCCAGCATTTT.

The chain combines TRBV19 with TRBJ1-1; no reliable D call. Looked up from germline, CDR1 is LNHDA and CDR2 is SQIVND (reference sequence). CDR3 length: 14 amino acids. V was trimmed by 0 bases and J by 4 bases, leaving 9 bases between them. CDR3 amino acids: CASSIEPGSTEAFF. In DNA form, the CDR3 reads TGTGCCAGTAGTATAGAACCGGGAAGCACTGAAGCTTTCTTT.

This rearrangement joins TRBV4-1 to TRBJ1-1, with a possible D match to TRBD1 (6 bases). There are 14 residues in the CDR3. CDR1 is MGHRA and CDR2 is YSYEKL in the germline V gene. Trimming took 5 bases from V and 4 from J, leaving 14 bases between them. CDR3 sequence reads: CASSEPQGITEAFF. In DNA form, the CDR3 reads TGCGCCAGCAGCGAACCACAGGGTATCACTGAAGCTTTCTTT.

This clone showed up just once. The final CDR3 position lacks the conserved phenylalanine or tryptophan, pointing to a likely read error. The DNA is left out, because the CDR3 cannot be placed on it with certainty; the CDR3 is given as TCRdb lists it. The rearrangement uses TRBV12-3 or TRBV12-4 and TRBJ1-5; the table's D gene call, TRBD1, was not cross checked with the DNA. The CDR3 comprises 8 residues, both ends counted. CDR3 in amino acids: CASSLGTV.

The chain is built from TRBV5-6 and TRBJ1-3, with D perhaps matching TRBD1 (5 bases). This CDR3 comprises 15 residues. Trimming shortened V by 2 bases and J by 6 bases, and 15 bases separated the two germline ends. The germline gives CDR1 SGHDT, CDR2 YYEEEE. This chain's CDR3 is CASSFTWTGENTIYF. In nucleotides, the CDR3 is TGTGCCAGCAGCTTTACATGGACGGGGGAAAACACCATATATTTT.

The chain joins TRBV5-4 to TRBJ2-7; no definite D call. The germline V and J ends were trimmed by 4 bases and 3 bases, with 8 bases remaining between them. This CDR3 region has 12 residues. Germline-derived CDR1 and CDR2 are SGHNT and YYREEE (reference sequence). The CDR3 sequence is CASSNSNYEQYF. As DNA, the CDR3 is TGTGCCAGCAGCAACAGTAACTACGAGCAGTACTTC.